These T cell receptor beta chains were read from a single sample in a study of patients and donors after allogeneic stem cell transplantation. MiXCR, applied by TCRdb to the RT-PCR reads, yields one record per CDR3 protein. The table shows roughly 960,000 distinct CDR3 sequences, with under 20% occurring only once. Material for sequencing was blood, either unsorted or a sorted T cell fraction (not recorded which). The receptors originated from a human donor who was either an allogeneic HSCT recipient or a stem cell or donor lymphocyte infusion donor (not recorded which). It is not recorded whose cells these are; they may come from a transplant donor. CDR3s include the opening cysteine and the closing phenylalanine or tryptophan. The D gene is left open where the match is weak. Size values are once, few and many counts, or a class for expanded clones, and some rows have none.

CDR3 DNA: TGTGCCAGCAGTGAAAGTACTGGGGCCAACGTCCTGACTTTC
CDR3 protein: CASSESTGANVLTF
V gene: TRBV6-1
clone size: -
D gene: -
J gene: TRBJ2-6

CDR3 DNA: TGTGCCAGCAACTTTTTCACAGGGGAGGGTGGTGAAAAACTGTTTTTT
CDR3 protein: CASNFFTGEGGEKLFF
V gene: TRBV12-3/TRBV12-4
clone size: -
D gene: TRBD1
J gene: TRBJ1-4

CDR3 DNA: TGCGCCAGCAGCCAGGGAGGACACCCCGAGGAGCCCCAGCATTTT
CDR3 protein: CASSQGGHPEEPQHF
V gene: TRBV4-3
clone size: few
D gene: -
J gene: TRBJ1-5

CDR3 DNA: TGTGCCAGCAGTAAAAGGACTAGCGGGCGGGGGTACTTC
CDR3 protein: CASSKRTSGRGYF
V gene: TRBV12-3/TRBV12-4
clone size: once
D gene: TRBD2
J gene: TRBJ2-4

CDR3 DNA: TGTGCCAGCAGTCCTTTGGGGGCGGTATACGAGCAGTACTTC
CDR3 protein: CASSPLGAVYEQYF
V gene: TRBV12-3/TRBV12-4
clone size: few
D gene: -
J gene: TRBJ2-7

CDR3 DNA: TGTGCCAGCAGGGCTAGCGGGGACTCCTACGAGCAGTACTTC
CDR3 protein: CASRASGDSYEQYF
V gene: TRBV12-3/TRBV12-4
clone size: few
D gene: TRBD2
J gene: TRBJ2-7

CDR3 DNA: TGCAGTGCTCTCGCTTGGGTCAACTATGGCTACACCTTC
CDR3 protein: CSALAWVNYGYTF
V gene: TRBV20-1
clone size: few
D gene: -
J gene: TRBJ1-2

CDR3 DNA: TGCGCCAGCCACCGGGACAGGGTGGACGAGCAGTACTTC
CDR3 protein: CASHRDRVDEQYF
V gene: TRBV5-1
clone size: few
D gene: TRBD1
J gene: TRBJ2-7

CDR3 DNA: TGTGCCAGCAGCGGAACTAGCGGGAGGGCCTCTTTGCACGAGCAGTACTTC
CDR3 protein: CASSGTSGRASLHEQYF
V gene: TRBV9
clone size: few
D gene: TRBD2
J gene: TRBJ2-7

CDR3 DNA: TGTGCCACTTCAGCGAACCAAGAGACCCAGTACTTC
CDR3 protein: CATSANQETQYF
V gene: TRBV25-1
clone size: few
D gene: -
J gene: TRBJ2-5

CDR3 DNA: TGTGCCGCAGCCGGAGATGGAGAGACCCAGTACTTC
CDR3 protein: CAAAGDGETQYF
V gene: TRBV24-1
clone size: few
D gene: -
J gene: TRBJ2-5